These T cell receptor beta chains were read from a single sample in a study of patients and donors after allogeneic stem cell transplantation. TCRdb re-called the RT-PCR reads with MiXCR, one entry per CDR3 protein. The sample has approximately 57,000 distinct CDR3 sequences, about an eighth seen once; the top ten hold roughly a third. Sequenced sample: blood, either unsorted or a sorted T cell fraction (not recorded which). These receptor sequences come from a human donor who was either an allogeneic HSCT recipient or a stem cell or donor lymphocyte infusion donor (not recorded which). It is not recorded whose cells these are; they may come from a transplant donor. CDR3s include the opening cysteine and the closing phenylalanine or tryptophan. D genes are given only for firm matches. The listing skips clone size in some rows; elsewhere it reads once, few, many or a size class.

clone_size	d_call	j_call	v_call	cdr3_aa	cdr3_nt
.	.	TRBJ1-1	TRBV11-2	CASSSGLGGARLTEAFF	TGTGCCAGCAGCTCCGGTTTGGGGGGAGCGCGCCTGACTGAAGCTTTCTTT
few	.	TRBJ1-1	TRBV20-1	CSARGMLWSTEAFF	TGCAGTGCTAGAGGCATGTTATGGAGCACTGAAGCTTTCTTT
.	.	TRBJ1-1	TRBV27	CASSLGPEAFF	TGTGCCAGCAGTTTAGGGCCTGAAGCTTTCTTT
.	.	TRBJ2-1	TRBV7-8	CASSTLGYNEQFF	TGTGCCAGCAGCACCCTCGGGTACAATGAGCAGTTCTTC
.	.	TRBJ2-7	TRBV12-3/TRBV12-4	CASGGDSYEQYF	TGTGCCAGCGGGGGGGACAGCTACGAGCAGTACTTC
many	TRBD1	TRBJ1-4	TRBV12-3/TRBV12-4	CASSSPGQSAVNEKLFF	TGTGCCAGCAGTTCGCCGGGACAGTCCGCGGTGAATGAAAAACTGTTTTTT
.	.	TRBJ2-3	TRBV30	CAWLTGAYTQYF	TGTGCCTGGCTAACGGGAGCCTATACGCAGTATTTT
.	.	TRBJ2-7	TRBV24-1	CATSAPPRGIYYEQYF	TGTGCCACCAGTGCCCCTCCCAGGGGCATTTACTACGAGCAGTACTTC
.	TRBD2	TRBJ2-7	TRBV27	CASSRTSSREQYF	TGTGCCAGCAGCCGGACTAGTTCTAGGGAGCAGTACTTC
few	TRBD1	TRBJ2-7	TRBV10-3	CAISRLGQREEQYF	TGTGCCATCAGCCGACTGGGACAGCGTGAGGAGCAGTACTTC
many	.	TRBJ2-2	TRBV29-1	CSVGQTGELFF	TGCAGCGTTGGTCAAACCGGGGAGCTGTTTTTT
many	.	TRBJ1-2	TRBV15	CATSRDRQMGYGYTF	TGTGCCACCAGCAGAGATAGACAGATGGGTTATGGCTACACCTTC
few	.	TRBJ1-2	TRBV27	CASSFQGPGGYTF	TGTGCCAGCAGTTTTCAGGGGCCCGGAGGCTACACCTTC
few	.	TRBJ1-1	TRBV11-2	CASSFNWDPATEAFF	TGTGCCAGCAGCTTCAATTGGGACCCGGCCACTGAAGCTTTCTTT
many	.	TRBJ2-1	TRBV29-1	CSVAVGYQEKQFF	TGCAGCGTTGCGGTAGGTTATCAGGAAAAGCAGTTCTTC
many	.	TRBJ1-1	TRBV3-1	CASSQDRGARTEAFF	TGTGCCAGCAGCCAAGACAGGGGCGCGCGGACTGAAGCTTTCTTT
.	TRBD1	TRBJ2-7	TRBV18	CASSAGTGSYEQYF	TGTGCCAGCTCAGCTGGGACAGGGTCCTACGAGCAGTACTTC
.	TRBD2	TRBJ2-1	TRBV7-6	CASSLRLAVYNEQFF	TGTGCCAGCAGCTTGAGACTAGCGGTCTACAATGAGCAGTTCTTC
few	.	TRBJ2-1	TRBV7-9	CASSLMITVSYNEQFF	TGTGCCAGCAGCTTAATGATAACAGTCTCCTACAATGAGCAGTTCTTC
few	.	TRBJ2-5	TRBV11-2	CASSLDQETQYF	TGTGCCAGCAGCTTAGACCAAGAGACCCAGTACTTC
many	.	TRBJ1-2	TRBV20-1	CSSPTGYYGYTF	TGCAGTTCCCCTACAGGTTACTATGGCTACACCTTC
.	TRBD1	TRBJ2-1	TRBV19	CASSNRGSTYNEQFF	TGTGCCAGTAGTAACAGGGGATCTACCTACAATGAGCAGTTCTTC
many	.	TRBJ1-2	TRBV30	CAWSVQGYGYTF	TGTGCCTGGAGTGTACAGGGCTATGGCTACACCTTC
.	.	TRBJ2-3	TRBV6-6	CASSYWAGESTDTQYF	TGTGCCAGCAGTTACTGGGCAGGGGAAAGCACAGATACGCAGTATTTT
.	.	TRBJ2-1	TRBV29-1	CSVEVAGVKVLLYNEQFF	TGCAGCGTTGAAGTAGCCGGAGTTAAAGTCTTACTGTACAATGAGCAGTTCTTC
few	.	TRBJ2-3	TRBV29-1	CSGSGSTDTQYF	TGCAGCGGTTCGGGGTCCACAGATACGCAGTATTTT
many	.	TRBJ1-5	TRBV6-5	CASSYSISQPQHF	TGTGCCAGCAGTTACTCGATAAGTCAGCCCCAGCATTTT
many	.	TRBJ2-1	TRBV7-2	CASSLVLAWGNEQFF	TGTGCCAGCAGCTTAGTTTTAGCATGGGGAAATGAGCAGTTCTTC
few	.	TRBJ2-2	TRBV5-1	CASSRDNTGELFF	TGCGCCAGCAGCAGAGACAACACCGGGGAGCTGTTTTTT
.	TRBD2	TRBJ2-3	TRBV7-6	CASSLRLAGAYTQYF	TGTGCCAGCAGCTTACGACTAGCGGGAGCCTATACGCAGTATTTT
.	TRBD2	TRBJ2-3	TRBV7-9	CASSLVARGLAGEDTQYF	TGTGCCAGCAGCTTAGTAGCCCGGGGACTAGCGGGAGAAGATACGCAGTATTTT
many	TRBD1	TRBJ1-5	TRBV7-9	CASSHGDSDNQPQHF	TGTGCCAGCTCACATGGGGACAGCGATAATCAGCCCCAGCATTTT
many	.	TRBJ2-1	TRBV27	CASTHRGADEQFF	TGTGCCAGCACCCACCGGGGGGCCGATGAGCAGTTCTTC
many	.	TRBJ2-3	TRBV7-3	CASSSAEDTQYF	TGTGCCAGCAGCTCGGCGGAAGATACGCAGTATTTT
few	.	TRBJ2-7	TRBV18	CASSPTESYEQYF	TGTGCCAGCTCACCGACGGAATCCTACGAGCAGTACTTC
.	.	TRBJ2-5	TRBV25-1	CASSEHGKETQYF	TGTGCCAGCAGTGAACATGGTAAAGAGACCCAGTACTTC
.	TRBD2	TRBJ2-3	TRBV29-1	CSVVFSGDTQYF	TGCAGCGTTGTTTTTAGCGGGGATACGCAGTATTTT
many	.	TRBJ1-1	TRBV7-6	CASSPLEEEAFF	TGTGCCAGCAGCCCCCTCGAGGAGGAAGCTTTCTTT
many	.	TRBJ1-4	TRBV6-5	CASSYAGFATNEKLFF	TGTGCCAGCAGTTACGCGGGATTTGCAACTAATGAAAAACTGTTTTTT
many	.	TRBJ1-2	TRBV3-1	CASSRSIRSAIYGYTF	TGTGCCAGCAGCCGAAGCATCCGGTCGGCGATTTATGGCTACACCTTC
many	.	TRBJ1-5	TRBV29-1	CSVWTGGIQPQHF	TGCAGCGTGTGGACGGGGGGGATTCAGCCCCAGCATTTT
.	TRBD1	TRBJ1-1	TRBV7-3	CASSRAGQAPTEAFF	TGTGCCAGCAGCCGCGCAGGACAGGCCCCCACTGAAGCTTTCTTT
.	TRBD2	TRBJ2-1	TRBV20-1	CSALSGRAGNEQFF	TGCAGTGCTTTAAGCGGGAGGGCAGGCAATGAGCAGTTCTTC
.	.	TRBJ2-2	TRBV5-1	CASRGTGQTNTGELFF	TGCGCCAGCAGGGGCACAGGGCAGACGAACACCGGGGAGCTGTTTTTT
.	TRBD2	TRBJ2-3	TRBV7-9	CASSQRRDYLTDTQYF	TGTGCCAGCAGCCAAAGGCGGGACTACCTGACAGATACGCAGTATTTT
few	.	TRBJ2-1	TRBV5-6	CASSLGLEQFF	TGTGCCAGCAGCTTGGGCTTAGAGCAGTTCTTC
.	.	TRBJ2-3	TRBV11-2	CASSLAGVVSTDTQYF	TGTGCCAGCAGCTTAGCGGGAGTTGTGAGCACAGATACGCAGTATTTT
few	TRBD2	TRBJ2-3	TRBV19	CASRLAGTDTQYF	TGTGCCAGCCGACTAGCGGGAACAGATACGCAGTATTTT
many	.	TRBJ1-2	TRBV18	CASSQNSYYGYTF	TGTGCCAGCTCACAAAACAGCTACTATGGCTACACCTTC
many	TRBD1	TRBJ2-7	TRBV19	CASSQGQAFYEQYF	TGTGCCAGTAGTCAAGGACAGGCGTTCTACGAGCAGTACTTC